The 25 T cell receptor beta chains below come from one sample, sequenced in a study of OX40 agonist ivuxolimab in advanced cancers. Library creation used the immunoSEQ multiplex PCR assay. TCRdb re-hosts the immuneACCESS table, in-frame sequences only. Its copies lack some clones; in the studies checked, an unresolved V gene accounts for under half of them, and the cause for the rest is not known. Across this sample there are about 63,000 clones, with roughly nine tenths seen only once. Less than 5% of the sample belongs to the ten largest clones. Material: CD4+ or CD8+ T cells sorted from blood, obtained in a trial of the OX40 agonist ivuxolimab. The source of these receptors is an adult with an advanced solid tumor such as melanoma, head and neck, liver or kidney cancer.

The chain combines TRBV6-1 with TRBJ2-1; TRBD1 aligns across 7 bases. Per germline, CDR1 MNHNS and CDR2 SASEGT. The trim removed 10 bases at V and 4 bases at J, leaving 7 bases unmatched. The CDR3 is 13 amino acids. The CDR3 DNA sequence: TGTGCCATAATGACAGGGTTATACAATGAGCAGTTCTTC. This gives the protein CAIMTGLYNEQFF.

The V call is TRBV28, the J call TRBJ2-2; maybe TRBD2 (6 bases). The germline V gene has CDR1 MDHEN and CDR2 SYDVKM. The CDR3 is 15 amino acids. Trimming stripped 6 bases from V and 0 bases from J, with 11 bases between. The DNA for the CDR3 is TGTGCCAGCAGGCCGGGACTTTCGAACACCGGGGAGCTGTTTTTT. This gives the protein CASRPGLSNTGELFF.

CDR3 in DNA: TGTGCCAGCAGTCCTGGGCAGTCGTGGGGGTACTCCTACGAGCAGTACGTC. Residues: CASSPGQSWGYSYEQYV. V usage is TRBV28 and J usage is TRBJ2-7; the D call may be TRBD1 or TRBD2 (5 bases each). Trimming shortened V by 5 bases and J by 0 bases, and 20 bases separated the two germline ends. The CDR3 sequence is 17 residues long. Looked up from germline, CDR1 is MDHEN and CDR2 is SYDVKM.

The V call is TRBV5-1, the J call TRBJ2-1, with 14 bases identical to TRBD2. With V trimmed by 0 bases and J by 6 bases, 5 bases remained unmatched. This CDR3 is 17 amino acids long. The V gene's germline CDR1 is SGHRS and CDR2 YFSETQ. The CDR3 DNA sequence: TGCGCCAGCAGCTTGGGACTAGCGGGGGGGCCGGGCAATGAGCAGTTCTTC. Translating gives CASSLGLAGGPGNEQFF.

The gene calls are TRBV6-6 and TRBJ2-7; TRBD1 might be the D (6 bases). The germline V gene encodes CDR1 MNHNY and CDR2 SVGAGI (reference sequence). V lost 2 bases and J 2 bases, leaving 10 bases between the germline ends. The CDR3 runs to 14 residues. The CDR3 spells CASSYGGGTYEQYV. The CDR3 nucleotides read TGTGCCAGCAGTTACGGGGGCGGAACCTACGAGCAGTACGTC.

The CDR3 DNA is TGTGCCAGCAGCGTATACGACAATCAGCCCCAGCATTTT. It encodes CASSVYDNQPQHF. This sequence joins TRBV9 and TRBJ1-5; D not resolved. The CDR3 has 13 amino acids. Germline-derived CDR1 and CDR2 are SGDLS and YYNGEE. V was trimmed by 1 base and J by 3 bases, leaving 5 bases between them.

This clone has more than one count but fewer than ten. J is TRBJ2-7 and V is TRBV11-2; D unresolved. Per germline, CDR1 SGHAT and CDR2 FQNNGV. This CDR3 contains 12 residues. The germline V and J ends were trimmed by 1 base and 5 bases, with 6 bases remaining between them. CDR3 sequence reads: CASSLVADEQYF. Written as DNA, the CDR3 is TGTGCCAGCAGCTTAGTAGCAGACGAGCAGTACTTC.

The chain uses TRBV11-2 and TRBJ2-3; 9 bases align to TRBD2. CDR1 is SGHAT, CDR2 FQNNGV, per germline. With 4 bases clipped from V and 4 bases from J, the junction kept 15 bases outside the gene matches. The CDR3 loop spans 18 amino acids. The CDR3 nucleotides are TGTGCCAGCAGCTACCGATCGGCGGGAGGGCCCTCGCCAGATACGCAGTATTTT. Its protein is CASSYRSAGGPSPDTQYF.

This rearrangement joins TRBV11-2 to TRBJ2-1, with D unclear. Per germline, CDR1 SGHAT and CDR2 FQNNGV. The CDR3 sequence is 13 residues long. The V end lost 1 base, the J end lost 4 bases, and 5 bases lay between the germline ends. The CDR3 loop reads CASSLAGYNEQFF. The CDR3 DNA is TGTGCCAGCAGCTTAGCTGGATACAATGAGCAGTTCTTC.

This rearrangement joins TRBV4-2 to TRBJ2-2; the match to TRBD2 covers 13 bases. The CDR3 has 19 residues. Germline V gene sequence: CDR1 LGHNA, CDR2 YNFKEQ. V shed 3 bases, J shed 0 bases, and the junction held 7 bases outside the gene matches. This chain's CDR3 is CASSQSPGLAGSNTGELFF. The CDR3 DNA sequence: TGTGCCAGCAGCCAGTCTCCGGGACTAGCGGGGTCGAACACCGGGGAGCTGTTTTTT.

This clone was counted a single time. The chain joins TRBV11-2 to TRBJ2-7; D perhaps matches TRBD1 (5 bases). The CDR3 length is 15 residues. Germline CDR1 is SGHAT and CDR2 is FQNNGV. V lost 0 bases and J 2 bases, leaving 11 bases between the germline ends. For the CDR3, the DNA is TGTGCCAGCAGCTTAGATAGGACAAGAACCTACGAGCAGTACTTC. It translates to CASSLDRTRTYEQYF.

The genes are TRBV5-6 and TRBJ1-1; D ambiguous. V lost 4 bases and J lost 7, with 11 bases in between. CDR1 and CDR2 from the germline V gene are SGHDT and YYEEEE. There are 12 residues in the CDR3. CDR3: CASSPARLEAFF. CDR3 nucleotides: TGTGCCAGCAGCCCGGCGAGGCTTGAAGCTTTCTTT.

The J gene is TRBJ2-1, the V gene TRBV7-6; possibly TRBD1 or TRBD2 for D (5 bases each). CDR3 length equals 13 residues. CDR1 and CDR2 (germline): SGHVS, FNYEAQ. The germline V and J ends were trimmed by 1 base and 7 bases, with 8 bases remaining between them. The CDR3 sequence: CASSLDWGNEQFF. CDR3 coding DNA: TGTGCCAGCAGCTTAGACTGGGGGAATGAGCAGTTCTTC.

The V gene is TRBV27, the J gene TRBJ1-6, with D possibly being TRBD1 (6 bases). This CDR3 is built from 14 residues. CDR1 is MNHEY and CDR2 is SMNVEV in the germline V gene (reference sequence). Trimming took 8 bases from V and 8 from J, leaving 16 bases between them. CDR3 in DNA: TGTGCCAGCGGAAAAACAGGGAGTTATTCACCCCTCCACTTT. Translating gives CASGKTGSYSPLHF.

The chain joins TRBV4-1 to TRBJ2-5; the D call may be TRBD1 or TRBD2 (5 bases each). CDR3 length: 15 amino acids. The germline V gene encodes CDR1 MGHRA and CDR2 YSYEKL. Trimming stripped 0 bases from V and 5 bases from J, with 13 bases between. The CDR3 DNA sequence: TGCGCCAGCAGCCAAGAGAAGGGGCCGGGGGAGACCCAGTACTTC. Amino acid sequence: CASSQEKGPGETQYF.

The V gene is TRBV18, the J gene TRBJ2-3, with D perhaps matching TRBD1 (5 bases). V was clipped by 0 bases and J by 6 bases, with 13 bases between them. The germline gives CDR1 KGHSH, CDR2 LQKENI. The CDR3 spans 15 residues. The CDR3 spells CASSPPQGEWDTQYF. DNA of the CDR3: TGTGCCAGCTCACCACCCCAGGGTGAGTGGGATACGCAGTATTTT.

The V gene is TRBV5-4, the J gene TRBJ2-5, with TRBD2 matching over 12 bases. Unmatched junction bases numbered 5, after V lost 4 bases and J lost 4 bases. Germline V lookup: CDR1 SGHNT, CDR2 YYREEE (reference sequence). CDR3 length: 15 residues. DNA for the CDR3: TGTGCCAGCAGCGTACTAGCGGGAGGTGCAGAGACCCAGTACTTC. Encoded protein: CASSVLAGGAETQYF. Combining the CDR3 with reference TRBV5-4 and TRBJ2-5 gives the whole variable domain ETGVTQSPTHLIKTRGQQVTLRCSSQSGHNTVSWYQQALGQGPQFIFQYYREEENGRGNFPPRFSGLQFPNYSSELNVNALELDDSALYLCASSVLAGGAETQYFGPGTRLLVL.

The rearrangement uses TRBV29-1 and TRBJ2-3, with 7 bases aligning to TRBD1. Losses at the gene ends were 5 bases for V and 1 base for J; bases not matched to a gene: 6. CDR3 length: 14 residues. Germline V CDR1 and CDR2: SQVTM, ANQGSEA. The CDR3 loop reads CSVPDDRGTDTQYF. Here the CDR3 DNA reads TGCAGCGTTCCGGATGACAGGGGCACAGATACGCAGTATTTT.

The chain recombines TRBV13 with TRBJ2-7; D unclear. CDR1 is PRHDT, CDR2 FYEKMQ, per germline (reference sequence). Trimming pared 5 bases from V and 6 bases from J, leaving 14 bases between. CDR3 length equals 13 residues. CDR3 protein: CASSQQPNGEQYF. The CDR3 region has the DNA TGTGCCAGCAGCCAACAACCTAACGGCGAGCAGTACTTC.

The chain has TRBV19 and TRBJ2-3, with TRBD2 as a possible D gene (6 bases). Germline CDR1 and CDR2: LNHDA and SQIVND (reference sequence). The CDR3 is 18 amino acids. With 0 bases removed from V and 2 bases from J, the gap between germline ends came to 18 bases. CDR3 sequence reads: CASSIDPGVPFPTDTQYF. CDR3 in DNA: TGTGCCAGTAGTATAGATCCGGGGGTTCCGTTCCCCACAGATACGCAGTATTTT.

This clone was observed a handful of times. The rearrangement links TRBV11-2 to TRBJ1-1, with D uncertain. Germline V gene sequence: CDR1 SGHAT, CDR2 FQNNGV. This CDR3 contains 11 residues. Between the trimmed V and J ends, which lost 8 bases and 4 bases, there was a span of 8 bases. CDR3 region: CASGWPTEAFF. In nucleotides, the CDR3 is TGTGCCAGCGGGTGGCCCACTGAAGCTTTCTTT.

The chain has TRBV5-1 and TRBJ2-1, with a tentative D call TRBD1 (6 bases). Germline assignment: CDR1 SGHRS and CDR2 YFSETQ. Trimming shortened V by 1 base and J by 2 bases, and 13 bases separated the two germline ends. The CDR3 loop spans 16 amino acids. The DNA of the CDR3 is TGCGCCAGCAGCTTGAAGGACAGCCTCACCTACAATGAGCAGTTCTTC. Its translation: CASSLKDSLTYNEQFF.

The rearrangement joins TRBV4-3 to TRBJ2-2, with D perhaps being TRBD1 or TRBD2 (5 bases each). The CDR3 spans 16 residues. Trimming cost V 1 base and J 4 bases, with 13 bases left between them. Per germline, CDR1 LGHNA and CDR2 YSLEER. The CDR3 spells CASSQARGRGTGELFF. The CDR3 DNA follows: TGCGCCAGCAGCCAAGCGAGGGGACGGGGCACCGGGGAGCTGTTTTTT.

The CDR3 is CASSLPSRGGTAEAFF. The CDR3 coding sequence is TGTGCCAGCAGCTTACCTTCCCGCGGGGGCACGGCTGAAGCTTTCTTT. The rearrangement links TRBV7-8 to TRBJ1-1, with D possibly TRBD1 on 6 matching bases. Per the germline V gene, CDR1 is SGHVS and CDR2 is FQNEAQ. The ends were cut back, 2 bases at V and 6 bases at J, with 19 bases in the middle. The CDR3 consists of 16 residues.

This CDR3 reads CASSGDRGPGELFF. As DNA, the CDR3 is TGTGCCAGCAGTGGTGACAGGGGCCCCGGGGAGCTGTTTTTT. V usage is TRBV2 and J usage is TRBJ2-2; TRBD1 matches 8 bases. The CDR3 extends over 14 amino acids. Germline lookup yields CDR1 SNHLY and CDR2 FYNNEI. V was clipped by 4 bases and J by 6 bases; unmatched bases: 4.